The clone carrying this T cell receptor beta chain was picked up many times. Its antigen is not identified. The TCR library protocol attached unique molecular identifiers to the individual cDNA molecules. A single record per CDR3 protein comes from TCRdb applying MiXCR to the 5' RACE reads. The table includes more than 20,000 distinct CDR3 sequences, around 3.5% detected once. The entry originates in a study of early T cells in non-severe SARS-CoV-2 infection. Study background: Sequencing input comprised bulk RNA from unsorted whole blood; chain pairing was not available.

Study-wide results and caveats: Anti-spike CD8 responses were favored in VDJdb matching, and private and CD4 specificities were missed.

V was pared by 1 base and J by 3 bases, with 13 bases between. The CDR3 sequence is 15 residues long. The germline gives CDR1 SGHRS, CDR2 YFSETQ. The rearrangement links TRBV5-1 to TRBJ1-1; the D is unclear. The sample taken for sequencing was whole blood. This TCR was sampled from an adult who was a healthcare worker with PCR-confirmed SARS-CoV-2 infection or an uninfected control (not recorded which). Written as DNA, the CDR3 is TGCGCCAGCAGCTTGCAACCCTCTGGGGACACTGAAGCTTTCTTT. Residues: CASSLQPSGDTEAFF.